This TCR beta chain was recovered during a study of CD8+ T cells in alopecia areata. Broader study findings: Higher clonality than in normal scalp was seen in lesional scalp, especially alopecia totalis/universalis.

V was pared by 6 bases and J by 1 base, with 6 bases between. Germline CDR1 MNHEY, CDR2 SVGAGI. This CDR3 region has 12 residues. Note on this clone: Antigen specificity is unknown.

Extracted RNA was reverse transcribed into cDNA, the sequencing template. The data were produced by immunoSEQ multiplex PCR, yet TCRdb's version contains in-frame clones alone and is incomplete. The sample records roughly 250,000 clones, 60% being singletons. Noted treatment: oral pan-JAK inhibitor, 5-10 mg twice daily. V is TRBV6-5 and J is TRBJ1-1; D is unclear. This specimen was CD4+ T cells sorted from blood, taken at week 52, from a patient treated with tofacitinib. The sequence was collected from a human donor with alopecia areata. Here the CDR3 reads CASRYENTEAFF. DNA for the CDR3: TGTGCCAGCAGGTACGAGAACACTGAAGCTTTCTTT.